This TCR beta chain derives from a study of control samples from healthy donors and cancer patients. Assay: immunoSEQ multiplex PCR; the TCRdb copy retains only in-frame clones and omits some. Among 180,000 or so clones listed, about nine tenths were seen once. The J segment lost 7 bases and the V segment lost 0 bases, leaving 4 bases of the junction unmatched. Germline V CDR1 and CDR2: GTSNPN, SVGIG (reference sequence). CDR3 length equals 14 residues. This clone was detected once. The chain couples TRBV30 to TRBJ2-1, with 9 bases identical to TRBD2. Sequenced sample: blood. The receptor was isolated from a woman in her twenties or thirties in good health. Written as DNA, the CDR3 is TGTGCCTGGAGTGTACTTCTAGCGGGAAATGAGCAGTTCTTC. Residues: CAWSVLLAGNEQFF. The variable domain in full, with the rest retrieved from reference TRBV30 and TRBJ2-1, is SQTIHQWPATLVQPVGSPLSLECTVEGTSNPNLYWYRQAAGRGLQLLFYSVGIGQISSEVPQNLSASRPQDRQFILSSKKLLLSDSGFYLCAWSVLLAGNEQFFGPGTRLTVL.